These T cell receptor beta chains were read from a single sample in a study of cytomegalovirus exposure and HLA in healthy donors. Only in-frame clones appear in the TCRdb table, and some are missing; sequencing was by immunoSEQ multiplex PCR. The sample has tens of thousands of clones; roughly 88% are singletons. The sample comprised PBMCs. All receptors derive from a man aged 65 to 79 in good health and CMV-seropositive. The conserved cysteine and the conserved F or W are not part of the CDR3 here. A D gene is named only where the DNA matches it firmly. Clone size, where shown, is once, few, many, or a class for clones that have expanded.

j_gene: TRBJ1-5; abundance: few; d_gene: NA; v_gene: TRBV5-1; CDR3aa: ASSLAGGSNQPQH
j_gene: TRBJ2-3; abundance: NA; d_gene: TRBD2; v_gene: TRBV29-1; CDR3aa: TVNSLAGADTQY
j_gene: TRBJ2-7; abundance: once; d_gene: TRBD1; v_gene: TRBV29-1; CDR3aa: SDKDRGPYEQY
j_gene: TRBJ2-3; abundance: NA; d_gene: TRBD2; v_gene: TRBV2; CDR3aa: ASRGLAGVPDTQY
j_gene: TRBJ1-1; abundance: NA; d_gene: NA; v_gene: TRBV30; CDR3aa: AWSNQGGTEAF
j_gene: TRBJ1-5; abundance: NA; d_gene: NA; v_gene: TRBV12-1; CDR3aa: ASSPGTGGYQPQH
j_gene: TRBJ2-7; abundance: NA; d_gene: TRBD1; v_gene: TRBV7-2; CDR3aa: ASSLVSWLQGAGEQY
j_gene: TRBJ2-7; abundance: once; d_gene: NA; v_gene: TRBV7-9; CDR3aa: ASSSSMQGVREQY
j_gene: NA; abundance: NA; d_gene: TRBD2; v_gene: TRBV29-1; CDR3aa: SVPRASGSYEQY
j_gene: TRBJ2-7; abundance: NA; d_gene: NA; v_gene: TRBV13; CDR3aa: ASRTGTAPSEQY
j_gene: TRBJ1-3; abundance: NA; d_gene: NA; v_gene: TRBV7-2; CDR3aa: ASSWRAGPGGNTIY
j_gene: TRBJ1-5; abundance: NA; d_gene: NA; v_gene: TRBV29-1; CDR3aa: SVAAALNQPQH
j_gene: TRBJ2-1; abundance: few; d_gene: TRBD2; v_gene: TRBV10-1; CDR3aa: ASSDGGGEQF
j_gene: TRBJ2-1; abundance: NA; d_gene: NA; v_gene: TRBV27; CDR3aa: ASSPLAYNEQF
j_gene: TRBJ2-5; abundance: NA; d_gene: NA; v_gene: TRBV18; CDR3aa: ASSTFGQYQETQY
j_gene: TRBJ1-3; abundance: NA; d_gene: NA; v_gene: TRBV7-8; CDR3aa: ASSPYLDRSGNTIY
j_gene: TRBJ1-1; abundance: NA; d_gene: NA; v_gene: TRBV7-3; CDR3aa: ASSTTGNTEAF
j_gene: TRBJ1-3; abundance: NA; d_gene: TRBD1; v_gene: TRBV19; CDR3aa: ASSGTGVNTIY
j_gene: TRBJ2-7; abundance: NA; d_gene: NA; v_gene: TRBV6-1; CDR3aa: ASSPKVAGTFEQY
j_gene: TRBJ2-6; abundance: NA; d_gene: NA; v_gene: TRBV9; CDR3aa: ASSVSGGPLSGANVLT
j_gene: TRBJ2-3; abundance: NA; d_gene: NA; v_gene: TRBV9; CDR3aa: ASSVVTGTQY
j_gene: TRBJ1-3; abundance: NA; d_gene: TRBD1; v_gene: TRBV9; CDR3aa: ASSVGGQGAVNTIY
j_gene: TRBJ2-5; abundance: NA; d_gene: TRBD1; v_gene: TRBV5-6; CDR3aa: ASSLKSGTDQETQY
j_gene: TRBJ2-7; abundance: NA; d_gene: TRBD1; v_gene: TRBV13; CDR3aa: ASSSPSRGHHEQY
j_gene: TRBJ2-1; abundance: NA; d_gene: TRBD2; v_gene: TRBV9; CDR3aa: ASSVSGGDYNEQF
j_gene: TRBJ2-1; abundance: NA; d_gene: NA; v_gene: TRBV28; CDR3aa: ASTPWGNVGGNEQF
j_gene: TRBJ1-1; abundance: NA; d_gene: TRBD1; v_gene: TRBV6-5; CDR3aa: ASSTGQGDTEAF
j_gene: TRBJ2-3; abundance: NA; d_gene: NA; v_gene: TRBV19; CDR3aa: ASSIDPGTDTQY
j_gene: TRBJ1-2; abundance: NA; d_gene: NA; v_gene: TRBV6-1; CDR3aa: ASTTGIYGYT
j_gene: TRBJ1-6; abundance: few; d_gene: TRBD1; v_gene: TRBV12-5; CDR3aa: ASGPGQGTSPLH
j_gene: TRBJ2-7; abundance: NA; d_gene: TRBD2; v_gene: TRBV11-2; CDR3aa: ASSLRGLAGPYYEQY
j_gene: TRBJ2-5; abundance: NA; d_gene: NA; v_gene: TRBV19; CDR3aa: ASRTEGETQY
j_gene: TRBJ2-7; abundance: NA; d_gene: TRBD1; v_gene: TRBV6-6; CDR3aa: ATNPGQGFYEQY
j_gene: TRBJ2-7; abundance: NA; d_gene: NA; v_gene: TRBV6-1; CDR3aa: ASTRTESSYEQY
j_gene: TRBJ1-4; abundance: NA; d_gene: NA; v_gene: TRBV5-8; CDR3aa: ASSRQLNEKLF
j_gene: TRBJ2-7; abundance: NA; d_gene: TRBD2; v_gene: TRBV7-8; CDR3aa: ASSSPGLAYEQY
j_gene: TRBJ2-7; abundance: NA; d_gene: TRBD2; v_gene: TRBV5-1; CDR3aa: ASSPYSGRGEQY
j_gene: TRBJ1-1; abundance: NA; d_gene: NA; v_gene: TRBV18; CDR3aa: ASSPEGLDTEAF
j_gene: TRBJ2-2; abundance: NA; d_gene: NA; v_gene: TRBV4-1; CDR3aa: ASTRGGHRGTGELF
j_gene: TRBJ2-7; abundance: NA; d_gene: TRBD1; v_gene: TRBV13; CDR3aa: ASSGTGTSYEQY
j_gene: NA; abundance: NA; d_gene: TRBD2; v_gene: TRBV29-1; CDR3aa: SVGGDAGSYEQY
j_gene: TRBJ1-5; abundance: NA; d_gene: NA; v_gene: TRBV15; CDR3aa: ATSRDSGSNQPQH